The 15 T cell receptor beta chains presented below share a single source sample, sequenced in a study of siplizumab effects on memory and regulatory T cells. Measured with immunoSEQ multiplex PCR; TCRdb has only the in-frame clones, and not every one. The sample records about 56,000 clones, around 97% being singletons. The material sequenced was naive CD8+ T cells sorted from blood. The receptors here all came from a human donor in good health.

The rearrangement uses TRBV2 and TRBJ2-7; D is unclear. This CDR3 has 15 residues. Trimming took off 3 bases at V and 0 bases at J, with 12 bases between the two ends. Germline V CDR1 and CDR2: SNHLY, FYNNEI. CDR3 sequence: CASSDLGKNSYEQYF. CDR3 nucleotides: TGTGCCAGCAGTGATCTAGGAAAAAACTCCTACGAGCAGTACTTC.

The chain combines TRBV2 with TRBJ2-2; D remains ambiguous. The V and J ends lost 6 bases and 2 bases respectively, with 4 bases between them. CDR3 length: 12 amino acids. Germline assignment: CDR1 SNHLY and CDR2 FYNNEI. CDR3 sequence (DNA): TGTGCCAGCAGGTTAAACACCGGGGAGCTGTTTTTT. Residues: CASRLNTGELFF.

The sample holds one count of this clone. The chain links TRBV12-5 to TRBJ2-1; 12 nucleotides line up with TRBD2. Germline V gives CDR1 LGHNT, CDR2 FRNRAP. There are 13 residues in the CDR3. V lost 5 bases, J lost 15 bases, and 8 bases stayed unmatched. The chain's CDR3 is CASGPPGLAGGFF. The CDR3, as DNA: TGTGCTAGTGGTCCCCCGGGACTAGCGGGCGGGTTCTTC.

V gene TRBV10-3 combines with J gene TRBJ2-1, with D possibly TRBD2 on 5 matching bases. CDR3 length: 16 residues. CDR1 and CDR2 (germline): ENHRY, SYGVKD. V was trimmed by 0 bases and J by 0 bases, leaving 9 bases between them. The CDR3: CAISESGRSSYNEQFF. DNA of the CDR3: TGTGCCATCAGTGAGTCTGGGAGAAGCTCCTACAATGAGCAGTTCTTC.

The V and J genes are TRBV27 and TRBJ1-1; D uncertain. V gave up 4 bases and J gave up 4 bases, with 10 bases separating them. Germline loops: CDR1 MNHEY, CDR2 SMNVEV (reference sequence). This CDR3 is 13 amino acids long. The DNA for the CDR3 is TGTGCCAGCAGTTATCTGGGTGCCACTGAAGCTTTCTTT. As protein: CASSYLGATEAFF.

The V and J genes are TRBV7-5 and TRBJ1-2. TRBV7-5 is classified as a pseudogene. The CDR3 is 13 residues long. The CDR3 here is CARSLRDNYGYTF. For the CDR3, the DNA is TGTGCCAGAAGCTTAAGGGACAACTATGGCTACACCTTC.

The rearrangement links TRBV5-1 to TRBJ1-2; TRBD1 is a possible D gene (5 bases). This CDR3 has 14 amino acids. The germline CDR1 and CDR2 sequences are SGHRS and YFSETQ. V was cut by 0 bases and J by 8 bases, with 14 bases left in between. For the CDR3, the DNA is TGCGCCAGCAGCTTGGAGGCAGGGACGGAAGGCTACACCTTC. Protein product: CASSLEAGTEGYTF.

V gene TRBV9 combines with J gene TRBJ2-6; D might be TRBD2 (7 bases). The CDR3 sequence is 18 residues long. The germline CDR1 and CDR2 sequences are SGDLS and YYNGEE. V gave up 0 bases and J gave up 0 bases, with 13 bases separating them. The CDR3 spells CASSVVNREGSGANVLTF. In DNA form, the CDR3 reads TGTGCCAGCAGCGTAGTAAACAGGGAGGGCTCTGGGGCCAACGTCCTGACTTTC. The complete variable domain, with remaining parts taken from reference TRBV9 and TRBJ2-6, reads DSGVTQTPKHLITATGQRVTLRCSPRSGDLSVYWYQQSLDQGLQFLIQYYNGEERAKGNILERFSAQQFPDLHSELNLSSLELGDSALYFCASSVVNREGSGANVLTFGAGSRLTVL.

This sequence joins TRBV7-9 and TRBJ1-1, with D possibly TRBD1 on 5 matching bases. This CDR3 is built from 12 residues. Trimming removed 5 bases from V and 1 base from J, with 5 bases in between. CDR1 is SEHNR, CDR2 FQNEAQ, per germline (reference sequence). This CDR3 is CASSRGNTEAFF. DNA of the CDR3: TGTGCCAGCAGCAGGGGGAACACTGAAGCTTTCTTT.

The chain is built from TRBV30 and TRBJ1-1; tentatively, D is TRBD1 (5 bases). The CDR3 length is 13 residues. V shed 4 bases and J shed 1 base, with 10 bases lying between them. CDR1 GTSNPN and CDR2 SVGIG come from the germline V gene (reference sequence). This chain's CDR3 is CAWTRGPNTEAFF. For the CDR3, the DNA is TGTGCCTGGACCCGGGGACCGAACACTGAAGCTTTCTTT.

The chain links TRBV15 to TRBJ2-5, with 8 bases matching TRBD2. Trimming cost V 3 bases and J 2 bases; bases outside gene matches: 5. Germline lookup yields CDR1 LNHNV and CDR2 YYDKDF (reference sequence). The CDR3 is 15 amino acids. This CDR3 is CATSRISGTQETQYF. The CDR3 coding sequence is TGTGCCACCAGCAGGATTAGCGGGACTCAAGAGACCCAGTACTTC. Supplemented by reference TRBV15 and TRBJ2-5, the full variable domain reads DAMVIQNPRYQVTQFGKPVTLSCSQTLNHNVMYWYQQKSSQAPKLLFHYYDKDFNNEADTPDNFQSRRPNTSFCFLDIRSPGLGDTAMYLCATSRISGTQETQYFGPGTRLLVL.

This clone appeared once. The chain couples TRBV9 to TRBJ2-5; D unresolved. The V end was cut by 0 bases, the J end by 0 bases, with 18 bases between. From germline, CDR1 is SGDLS and CDR2 YYNGEE. CDR3 size: 18 residues. As DNA, the CDR3 is TGTGCCAGCAGCGTAGGTCTTGGGCTGGGGTCGTACCAAGAGACCCAGTACTTC. Translated, it gives CASSVGLGLGSYQETQYF.

The CDR3 loop reads CASSSGLADEQYF. For the CDR3, the DNA is TGTGCCAGCAGCTCGGGACTAGCCGACGAGCAGTACTTC. This chain connects TRBV13 to TRBJ2-7; 9 positions match TRBD2. V trimming: 4 bases; J trimming: 5 bases; junction bases outside the gene matches: 3. This CDR3 spans 13 amino acids. Germline CDR1 is PRHDT and CDR2 is FYEKMQ (reference sequence).

About this clone itself: Other DNA sequences in this sample translate to the same CDR3. This sequence joins TRBV6-5 and TRBJ2-1; possibly TRBD2 for D (6 bases). CDR1 is MNHEY and CDR2 is SVGAGI in the germline V gene. V lost 0 bases to trimming and J lost 7 bases, with 7 bases between them. The CDR3 length is 13 residues. This CDR3 reads CASSYSGRNEQFF. In DNA, the CDR3 is TGTGCCAGCAGTTACTCAGGGAGGAATGAGCAGTTCTTC.

This clone was observed a single time. This rearrangement joins TRBV9 to TRBJ2-2, with D unclear. Trimming took 6 bases from V and 4 from J, leaving 7 bases between them. Germline V CDR1 and CDR2: SGDLS, YYNGEE. The CDR3 consists of 12 residues. The DNA for the CDR3 is TGTGCCAGCAACTCCGGCACCGGGGAGCTGTTTTTT. Translation: CASNSGTGELFF.